This TCR beta chain was obtained from a study of CD8 T cells in Susac syndrome. After extraction with the RNeasy kit, roughly 0.45 to 1 ug of the RNA was reverse transcribed using random hexamers. TCRdb itself ran the immunoSEQ multiplex PCR reads through MiXCR, one entry per CDR3 protein. Found here are around 300,000 distinct CDR3 sequences, approximately 85% of them singletons; the top ten hold 0.21%. The V gene's germline CDR1 is SGHTA and CDR2 FQGNSA. The CDR3 is 15 residues long. V was shortened by 1 base and J by 1 base, with 10 bases between the two germline ends. The TCR was taken from a human donor with multiple sclerosis. Sequenced input: CD8+ T cells from PBMCs. The chain carries TRBV7-2 and TRBJ1-1; D not resolved. CDR3 amino acids: CASSLEGLGNTEAFF. The CDR3 bases are TGTGCCAGCAGCTTAGAAGGGTTGGGGAACACTGAAGCTTTCTTT.